The 8 T cell receptor beta chains below were found in one sample sequenced in a study of T cell clonotyping in hematopoietic cell transplantation (dated by TCRdb to 2020 to 2023). The library was built by means of the immunoSEQ multiplex PCR assay. The source is immuneACCESS, and TCRdb retained only in-frame sequences with V and J called. Part of the clones is not carried over; for the studies checked, unresolved V genes explain less than half of this, and the remainder is unexplained. This sample has about 28,000 clones in its table, and approximately 86% of those were observed once. The top ten hold less than 2% of the sample. The intended sense of this specimen's time point label: recipient sample about 28 days before transplant, after cytoreduction. Sequencing used peripheral blood mononuclear cells, obtained before stem cell transplant. The receptors shown here come from a man aged 40-49 years with acute myeloid leukemia. Some clones in this sample may be carry-over from other donors' samples.

CDR3: CASSPSKITEAFF. Here the CDR3 DNA reads TGTGCCAGCAGCCCCTCGAAAATCACTGAAGCTTTCTTT. The chain uses TRBV11-2 and TRBJ1-1; no clear D. V lost 5 bases to trimming and J lost 4 bases, with 11 bases between them. CDR1 is SGHAT and CDR2 is FQNNGV in the germline V gene. This CDR3 spans 13 amino acids.

This chain links TRBV5-4 with TRBJ1-2, with D possibly TRBD1 on 6 matching bases. The V end lost 4 bases, the J end lost 4 bases, and 20 bases lay between the germline ends. Per germline, CDR1 SGHNT and CDR2 YYREEE (reference sequence). The CDR3 loop spans 16 amino acids. The CDR3 reads CASSLAYDRSSYGYTF. DNA of the CDR3: TGTGCCAGCAGCCTCGCTTACGACAGGTCCAGCTATGGCTACACCTTC.

The V and J genes are TRBV5-4 and TRBJ1-3; 7 positions match TRBD1. The CDR3 is 15 residues long. Trimming took 4 bases from V and 1 from J; bases not matched to a gene: 5. Germline CDR1 is SGHNT and CDR2 is YYREEE (reference sequence). DNA of the CDR3: TGTGCCAGCAGCCCCGGACAGGTTTCTGGAAACACCATATATTTT. It translates to CASSPGQVSGNTIYF. Full variable domain (rest looked up from reference TRBV5-4 and TRBJ1-3): ETGVTQSPTHLIKTRGQQVTLRCSSQSGHNTVSWYQQALGQGPQFIFQYYREEENGRGNFPPRFSGLQFPNYSSELNVNALELDDSALYLCASSPGQVSGNTIYFGEGSWLTVV.

The rearrangement links TRBV2 to TRBJ2-7; 9 nucleotides match TRBD2. Looked up from germline, CDR1 is SNHLY and CDR2 is FYNNEI. V trimming: 4 bases; J trimming: 2 bases; junction bases outside the gene matches: 6. The CDR3 sequence is 15 residues long. The DNA of the CDR3 is TGTGCCAGCAGTGGGGTGACTAGCGGAACCTACGAGCAGTACTTC. Translated, it gives CASSGVTSGTYEQYF.

The chain is built from TRBV5-1 and TRBJ1-4; 7 bases line up with TRBD1. Germline loops: CDR1 SGHRS, CDR2 YFSETQ. The V segment lost 4 bases and the J segment 3 bases; nucleotides outside the gene matches: 15. The CDR3 extends over 18 amino acids. The CDR3 coding sequence is TGCGCCAGCAGCCCCTATGGGGTAGTCGGGACAGCTAATGAAAAACTGTTTTTT. Its protein is CASSPYGVVGTANEKLFF.

The chain is built from TRBV15 and TRBJ2-4, with D hard to call. V was clipped by 3 bases and J by 0 bases, with 6 bases between them. The CDR3 runs to 14 residues. From germline, CDR1 is LNHNV and CDR2 YYDKDF (reference sequence). CDR3 region: CATSRSEAKNIQYF. The DNA of the CDR3 is TGTGCCACCAGCAGGTCCGAAGCCAAAAACATTCAGTACTTC.

This clone occurred a few times. This chain connects TRBV18 to TRBJ1-2; D possibly corresponds to TRBD1 (6 bases). This CDR3 has 15 residues. V dropped 0 bases and J dropped 6 bases, with 14 bases sitting between them. The germline CDR1 and CDR2 sequences are KGHSH and LQKENI. CDR3 DNA: TGTGCCAGCTCACCACCCGGACAGCCGAGAAATGGCTACACCTTC. Translating gives CASSPPGQPRNGYTF. Based on the CDR3 plus reference TRBV18 and TRBJ1-2, the full variable domain is NAGVMQNPRHLVRRRGQEARLRCSPMKGHSHVYWYRQLPEEGLKFMVYLQKENIIDESGMPKERFSAEFPKEGPSILRIQQVVRGDSAAYFCASSPPGQPRNGYTFGSGTRLTVV.

This chain joins TRBV7-6 and TRBJ1-1; the D gene is possibly TRBD1 (5 bases). The CDR3 has 15 amino acids. V lost 4 bases to trimming and J lost 0 bases, with 12 bases between them. The germline V gene has CDR1 SGHVS and CDR2 FNYEAQ. CDR3 coding DNA: TGTGCCAGCAGCTCTGGACACGTCATGAACACTGAAGCTTTCTTT. Translating it yields CASSSGHVMNTEAFF.